This T cell receptor beta chain appears in the sequencing data of a study of OX40 agonist ivuxolimab in advanced cancers. Background on the study: The study gave patients intravenous ivuxolimab at 0.01 to 10 mg/kg every 2 weeks. Males comprised 82.7% of the group, whose mean age was 60 years (range 23 to 79). General study results and limits: At 0.1 to 3.0 mg/kg, CD4+ and CD8+ blood T cells expanded clonally by week 6. Partial responders treated at 0.1-3.0 mg/kg exhibited clonal expansion among the lowest measured.

As concerns this clone: Its antigen is unidentified.

Germline V CDR1 and CDR2: LGHNA, YNFKEQ. Trimming pared 1 base from V and 4 bases from J, leaving 12 bases between. The CDR3 runs to 15 residues. TCRdb's copy holds only in-frame clones and misses some; the assay was immunoSEQ multiplex PCR. The sample yields tens of thousands of clones, about 77% seen once. The chain links TRBV4-2 to TRBJ2-3, with D possibly matching TRBD2 (6 bases). The receptor comes from an adult with an advanced solid tumor such as melanoma, head and neck, liver or kidney cancer. Sequences were derived from CD4+ or CD8+ T cells sorted from blood, sampled in a trial of the OX40 agonist ivuxolimab. CDR3 DNA: TGTGCCAGCAGCCAAGGGGACGGAGGGTCAGATACGCAGTATTTT. It specifies CASSQGDGGSDTQYF.